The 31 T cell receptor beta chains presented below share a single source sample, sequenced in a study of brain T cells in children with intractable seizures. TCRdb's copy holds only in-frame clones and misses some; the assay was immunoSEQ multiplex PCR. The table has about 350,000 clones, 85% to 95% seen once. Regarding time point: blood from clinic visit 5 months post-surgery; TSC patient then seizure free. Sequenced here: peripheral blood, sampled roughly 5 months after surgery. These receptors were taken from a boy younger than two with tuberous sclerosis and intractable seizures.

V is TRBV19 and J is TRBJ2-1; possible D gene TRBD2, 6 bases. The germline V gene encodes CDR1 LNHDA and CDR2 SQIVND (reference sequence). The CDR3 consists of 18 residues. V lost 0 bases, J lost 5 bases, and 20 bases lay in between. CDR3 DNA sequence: TGTGCCAGTAGTATAGATGGTCCGGGTCGAAGGACTAACAATGAGCAGTTCTTC. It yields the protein CASSIDGPGRRTNNEQFF. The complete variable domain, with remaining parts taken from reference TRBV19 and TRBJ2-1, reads DGGITQSPKYLFRKEGQNVTLSCEQNLNHDAMYWYRQDPGQGLRLIYYSQIVNDFQKGDIAEGYSVSREKKESFPLTVTSAQKNPTAFYLCASSIDGPGRRTNNEQFFGPGTRLTVL.

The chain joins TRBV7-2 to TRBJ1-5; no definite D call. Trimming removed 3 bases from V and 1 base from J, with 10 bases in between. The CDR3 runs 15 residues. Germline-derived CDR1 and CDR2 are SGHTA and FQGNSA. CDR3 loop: CASSFFVGSNQPQHF. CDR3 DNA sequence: TGTGCCAGCAGCTTCTTTGTTGGGAGCAATCAGCCCCAGCATTTT.

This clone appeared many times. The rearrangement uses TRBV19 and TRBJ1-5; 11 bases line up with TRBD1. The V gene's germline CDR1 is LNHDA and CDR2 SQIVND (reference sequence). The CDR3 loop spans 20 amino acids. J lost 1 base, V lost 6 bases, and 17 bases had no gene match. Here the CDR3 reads CASSSGVDRGRFESNQPQHF. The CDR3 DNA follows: TGTGCCAGTAGCTCAGGGGTGGACAGGGGGCGGTTCGAGAGCAATCAGCCCCAGCATTTT.

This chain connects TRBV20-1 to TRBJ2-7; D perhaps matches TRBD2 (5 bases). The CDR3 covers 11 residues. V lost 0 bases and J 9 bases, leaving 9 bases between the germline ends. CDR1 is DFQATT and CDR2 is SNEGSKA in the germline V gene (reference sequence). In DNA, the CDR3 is TGCAGTGCTAGAGATCGGGGTGTGCAGTACTTC. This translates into CSARDRGVQYF.

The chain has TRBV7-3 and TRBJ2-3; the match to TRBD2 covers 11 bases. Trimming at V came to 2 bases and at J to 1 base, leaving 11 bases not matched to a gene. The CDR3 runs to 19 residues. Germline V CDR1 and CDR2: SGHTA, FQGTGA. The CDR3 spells CASSLDGLAGGPRTDTQYF. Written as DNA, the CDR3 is TGTGCCAGCAGCTTAGATGGGCTAGCGGGGGGACCTCGCACAGATACGCAGTATTTT.

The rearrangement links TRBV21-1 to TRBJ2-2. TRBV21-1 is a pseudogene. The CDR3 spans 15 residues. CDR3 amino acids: CASSNEDPWPGELFF. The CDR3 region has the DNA TGTGCCAGCAGCAATGAGGACCCTTGGCCCGGGGAGCTGTTTTTT.

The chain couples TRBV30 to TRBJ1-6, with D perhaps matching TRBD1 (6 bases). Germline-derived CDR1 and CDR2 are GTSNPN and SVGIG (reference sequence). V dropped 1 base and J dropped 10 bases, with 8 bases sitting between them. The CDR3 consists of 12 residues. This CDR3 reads CAWSATGSPLHF. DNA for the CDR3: TGTGCCTGGAGTGCGACAGGATCACCCCTCCACTTT.

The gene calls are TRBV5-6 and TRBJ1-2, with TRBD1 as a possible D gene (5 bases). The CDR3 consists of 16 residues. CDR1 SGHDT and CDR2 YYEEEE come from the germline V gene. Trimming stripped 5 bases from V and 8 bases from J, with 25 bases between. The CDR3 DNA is TGTGCCAGCAGTGGAGATTCCTGGGGGGGATCAAGCGGCTACACCTTC. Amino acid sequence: CASSGDSWGGSSGYTF. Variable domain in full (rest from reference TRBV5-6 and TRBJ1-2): DAGVTQSPTHLIKTRGQQVTLRCSPKSGHDTVSWYQQALGQGPQFIFQYYEEEERQRGNFPDRFSGHQFPNYSSELNVNALLLGDSALYLCASSGDSWGGSSGYTFGSGTRLTVV.

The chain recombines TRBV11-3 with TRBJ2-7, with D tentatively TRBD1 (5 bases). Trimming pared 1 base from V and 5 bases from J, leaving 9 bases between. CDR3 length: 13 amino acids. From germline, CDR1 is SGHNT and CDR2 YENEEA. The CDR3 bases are TGTGCCAGCAGCTTAGCAGGGTCCCACGAGCAGTACTTC. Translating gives CASSLAGSHEQYF.

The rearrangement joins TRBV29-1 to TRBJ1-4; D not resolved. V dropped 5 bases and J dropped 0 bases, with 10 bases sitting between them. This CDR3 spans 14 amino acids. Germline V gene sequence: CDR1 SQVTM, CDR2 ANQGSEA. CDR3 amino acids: CSVSNSATNEKLFF. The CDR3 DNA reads TGCAGCGTTTCCAATAGCGCAACTAATGAAAAACTGTTTTTT.

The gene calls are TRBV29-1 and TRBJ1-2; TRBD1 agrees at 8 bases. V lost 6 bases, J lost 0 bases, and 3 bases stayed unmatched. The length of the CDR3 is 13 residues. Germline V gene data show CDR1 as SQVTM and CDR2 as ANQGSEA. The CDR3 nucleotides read TGCAGCGTGACAGGGGACTCTAACTATGGCTACACCTTC. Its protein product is CSVTGDSNYGYTF.

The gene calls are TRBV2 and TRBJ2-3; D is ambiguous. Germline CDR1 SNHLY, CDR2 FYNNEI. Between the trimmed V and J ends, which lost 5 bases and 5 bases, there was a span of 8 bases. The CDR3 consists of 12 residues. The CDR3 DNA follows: TGTGCCAGCAGTAATTTAAAAGATACGCAGTATTTT. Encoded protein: CASSNLKDTQYF. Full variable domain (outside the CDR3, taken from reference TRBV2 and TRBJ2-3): EPEVTQTPSHQVTQMGQEVILRCVPISNHLYFYWYRQILGQKVEFLVSFYNNEISEKSEIFDDQFSVERPDGSNFTLKIRSTKLEDSAMYFCASSNLKDTQYFGPGTRLTVL.

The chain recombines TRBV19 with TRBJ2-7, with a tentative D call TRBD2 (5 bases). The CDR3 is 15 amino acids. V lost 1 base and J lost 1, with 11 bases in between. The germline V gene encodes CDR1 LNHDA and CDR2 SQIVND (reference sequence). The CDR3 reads CASSIARGESYEQYF. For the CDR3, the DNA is TGTGCCAGTAGTATAGCCCGGGGAGAATCCTACGAGCAGTACTTC.

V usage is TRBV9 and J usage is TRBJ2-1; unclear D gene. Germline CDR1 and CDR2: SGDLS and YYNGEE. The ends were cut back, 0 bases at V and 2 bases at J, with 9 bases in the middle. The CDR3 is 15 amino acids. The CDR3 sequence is CASSVEGTPYNEQFF. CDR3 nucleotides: TGTGCCAGCAGCGTAGAGGGCACACCCTACAATGAGCAGTTCTTC.

The chain's CDR3 is CAQGEGGPDTQYF. The DNA of the CDR3 is TGTGCCCAGGGGGAAGGGGGGCCAGATACGCAGTATTTT. This chain uses TRBV7-9 with TRBJ2-3, with a tentative D call TRBD1 (7 bases). CDR3 length equals 13 residues. CDR1 and CDR2 (germline): SEHNR, FQNEAQ (reference sequence). Between the trimmed V and J ends, which lost 11 bases and 4 bases, there was a span of 16 bases.

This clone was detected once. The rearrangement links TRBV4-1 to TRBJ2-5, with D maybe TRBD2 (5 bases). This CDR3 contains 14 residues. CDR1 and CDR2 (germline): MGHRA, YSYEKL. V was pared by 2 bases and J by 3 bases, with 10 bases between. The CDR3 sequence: CASSQLAGKETQYF. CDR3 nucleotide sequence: TGCGCCAGCAGCCAACTAGCTGGTAAAGAGACCCAGTACTTC.

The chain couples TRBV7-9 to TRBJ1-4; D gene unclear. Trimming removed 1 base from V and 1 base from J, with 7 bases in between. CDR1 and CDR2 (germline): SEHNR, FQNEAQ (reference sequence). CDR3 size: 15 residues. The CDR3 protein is CASSLVGLTNEKLFF. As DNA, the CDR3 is TGTGCCAGCAGCTTAGTGGGCCTAACTAATGAAAAACTGTTTTTT.

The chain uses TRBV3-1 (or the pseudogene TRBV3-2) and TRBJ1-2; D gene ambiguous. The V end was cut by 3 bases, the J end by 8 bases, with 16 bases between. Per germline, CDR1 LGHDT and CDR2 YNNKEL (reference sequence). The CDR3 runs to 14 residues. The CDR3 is CASSHLLEAEGYTF. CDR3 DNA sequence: TGTGCCAGCAGCCACCTCCTCGAGGCCGAGGGCTACACCTTC.

The chain's CDR3 is CASSSQGEAFF. The CDR3 nucleotides read TGTGCCAGCAGCTCCCAGGGGGAGGCTTTCTTT. The chain recombines TRBV7-9 with TRBJ1-1; TRBD1 agrees at 7 bases. Losses at the gene ends were 4 bases for V and 11 bases for J; bases not matched to a gene: 4. CDR3 length: 11 residues. Germline V gives CDR1 SEHNR, CDR2 FQNEAQ (reference sequence).

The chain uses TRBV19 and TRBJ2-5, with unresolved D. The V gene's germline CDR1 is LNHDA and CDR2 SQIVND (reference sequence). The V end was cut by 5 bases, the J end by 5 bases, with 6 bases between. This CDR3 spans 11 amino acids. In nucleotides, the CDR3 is TGTGCCAGTAGTCAAGGGGAGACCCAGTACTTC. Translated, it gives CASSQGETQYF.

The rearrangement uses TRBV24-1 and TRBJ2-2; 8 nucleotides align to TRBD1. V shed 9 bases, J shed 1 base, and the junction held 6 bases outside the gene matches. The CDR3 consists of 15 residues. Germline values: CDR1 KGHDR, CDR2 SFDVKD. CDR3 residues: CATSSGGLNTGELFF. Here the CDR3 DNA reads TGTGCCACCTCCTCAGGGGGCTTGAACACCGGGGAGCTGTTTTTT.

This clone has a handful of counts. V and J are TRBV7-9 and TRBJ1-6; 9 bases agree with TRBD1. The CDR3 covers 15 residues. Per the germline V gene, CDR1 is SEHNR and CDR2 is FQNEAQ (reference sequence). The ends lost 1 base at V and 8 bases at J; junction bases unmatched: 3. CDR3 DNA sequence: TGTGCCAGCAGCTTAGGGGACAGGGTTGATTCACCCCTCCACTTT. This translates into CASSLGDRVDSPLHF.

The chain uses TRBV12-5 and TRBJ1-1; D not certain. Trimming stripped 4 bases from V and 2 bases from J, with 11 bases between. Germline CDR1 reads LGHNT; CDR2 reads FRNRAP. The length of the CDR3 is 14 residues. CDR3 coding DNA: TGTGCTAGTGGTTCGACGGAAGAAAACACTGAAGCTTTCTTT. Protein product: CASGSTEENTEAFF.

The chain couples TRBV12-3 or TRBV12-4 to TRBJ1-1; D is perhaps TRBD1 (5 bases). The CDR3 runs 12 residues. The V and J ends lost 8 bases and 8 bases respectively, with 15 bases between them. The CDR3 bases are TGTGCCAGCGGGGATGAGAGGGACGAAGCTTTCTTT. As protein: CASGDERDEAFF.

Written as DNA, the CDR3 is TGTGCCAGCAGCGTCGAGCCCCTGGATAGCTCCTACAATGAGCAGTTCTTC. Its protein is CASSVEPLDSSYNEQFF. The chain uses TRBV9 and TRBJ2-1; no definite D call. CDR3 size: 17 residues. V lost 2 bases, J lost 0 bases, and 15 bases lay in between. Germline values: CDR1 SGDLS, CDR2 YYNGEE.

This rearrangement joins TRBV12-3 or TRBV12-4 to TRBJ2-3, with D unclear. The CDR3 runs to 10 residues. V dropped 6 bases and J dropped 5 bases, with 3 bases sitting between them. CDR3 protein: CASRGDTQYF. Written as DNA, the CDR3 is TGTGCCAGCAGGGGAGATACGCAGTATTTT.

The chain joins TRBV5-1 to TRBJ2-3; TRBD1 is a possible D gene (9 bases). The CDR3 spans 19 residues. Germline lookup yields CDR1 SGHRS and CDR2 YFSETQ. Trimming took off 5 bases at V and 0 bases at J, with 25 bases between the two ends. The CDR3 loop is CASSPGGTGNYFSTDTQYF. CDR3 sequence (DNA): TGCGCCAGCAGTCCGGGGGGGACAGGGAACTACTTTAGCACAGATACGCAGTATTTT.

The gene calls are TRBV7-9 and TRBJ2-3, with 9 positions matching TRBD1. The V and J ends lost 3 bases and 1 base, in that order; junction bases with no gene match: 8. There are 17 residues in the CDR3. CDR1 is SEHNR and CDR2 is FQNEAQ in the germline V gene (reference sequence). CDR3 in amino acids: CASSFFLRDRGTDTQYF. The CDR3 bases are TGTGCCAGCAGCTTTTTTCTCCGGGACAGGGGCACAGATACGCAGTATTTT.

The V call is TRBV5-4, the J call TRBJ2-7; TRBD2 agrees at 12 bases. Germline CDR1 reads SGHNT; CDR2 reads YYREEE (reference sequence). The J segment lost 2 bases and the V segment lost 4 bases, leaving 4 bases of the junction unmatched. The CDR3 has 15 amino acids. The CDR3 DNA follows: TGTGCCAGCAGCCCTAGCGGGGGGGGAACCTACGAGCAGTACTTC. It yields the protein CASSPSGGGTYEQYF.

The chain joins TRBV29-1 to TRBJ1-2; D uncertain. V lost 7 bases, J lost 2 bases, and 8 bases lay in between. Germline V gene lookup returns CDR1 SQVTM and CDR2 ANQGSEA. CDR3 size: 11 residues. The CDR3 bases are TGCAGCGCATATTTGAACTATGGCTACACCTTC. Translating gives CSAYLNYGYTF.

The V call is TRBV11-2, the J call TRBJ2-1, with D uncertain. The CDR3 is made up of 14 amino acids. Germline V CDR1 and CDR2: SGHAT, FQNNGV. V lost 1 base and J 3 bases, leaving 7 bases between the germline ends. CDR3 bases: TGTGCCAGCAGCTTAGTCGCTAACTACAATGAGCAGTTCTTC. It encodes CASSLVANYNEQFF.